Listed below are T cell receptor beta chains from one sample, sequenced in a study of monozygotic twins with cystic fibrosis. Some clones are missing from TCRdb's copy, which holds only in-frame ones; the method was immunoSEQ multiplex PCR. This table holds about 24,000 clones, around 87% found once. The sequencing input was blood. Receptor source: a woman aged 25 to 39 with cystic fibrosis. Each CDR3 is given with its conserved first and last residue. A D gene is named only where the DNA matches it firmly. Expanded clones are given a class, and other clones once, few, many or no size at all.

cdr3_length: 14; v_call: TRBV9; clone_size: .; d_call: .; j_call: TRBJ2-3; cdr3_aa: CASSPGPQADTQYF; cdr3_nt: TGTGCCAGCAGTCCGGGACCTCAGGCAGATACGCAGTATTTT
cdr3_length: 18; v_call: TRBV4-1; clone_size: .; d_call: TRBD2; j_call: TRBJ2-1; cdr3_aa: CASSKTPGTSGGVDEQFF; cdr3_nt: TGCGCCAGCAGCAAAACCCCCGGGACTAGCGGGGGGGTTGATGAGCAGTTCTTC
cdr3_length: 16; v_call: TRBV5-4; clone_size: .; d_call: .; j_call: TRBJ1-2; cdr3_aa: CASSGPGRGTRDGYTF; cdr3_nt: TGTGCCAGCAGCGGCCCAGGCAGGGGAACAAGGGATGGCTACACCTTC
cdr3_length: 15; v_call: TRBV9; clone_size: .; d_call: .; j_call: TRBJ2-3; cdr3_aa: CASSATGASTDTQYF; cdr3_nt: TGTGCCAGCAGCGCGACAGGAGCGAGCACAGATACGCAGTATTTT
cdr3_length: 17; v_call: TRBV4-3; clone_size: once; d_call: .; j_call: TRBJ2-3; cdr3_aa: CASSQGDARTSTDTQYF; cdr3_nt: TGCGCCAGCAGCCAAGGGGACGCCCGCACCAGCACAGATACGCAGTATTTT
cdr3_length: 16; v_call: TRBV7-8; clone_size: .; d_call: .; j_call: TRBJ1-5; cdr3_aa: CASSPGLLRGNQPQHF; cdr3_nt: TGTGCCAGCAGCCCGGGACTATTACGGGGCAATCAGCCCCAGCATTTT
cdr3_length: 13; v_call: TRBV4-1; clone_size: .; d_call: .; j_call: TRBJ2-3; cdr3_aa: CASSQDPQPVRDF; cdr3_nt: TGCGCCAGCAGCCAAGACCCCCAGCCGGTGCGGGATTTT
cdr3_length: 17; v_call: TRBV5-4; clone_size: .; d_call: TRBD2; j_call: TRBJ2-2; cdr3_aa: CASSLQAGGAGAGELFF; cdr3_nt: TGTGCCAGCAGCTTGCAAGCGGGGGGGGCCGGGGCCGGGGAGCTGTTTTTT
cdr3_length: 15; v_call: TRBV6-5; clone_size: .; d_call: TRBD2; j_call: TRBJ2-3; cdr3_aa: CASSWRGWSPNTQYF; cdr3_nt: TGTGCCAGCAGTTGGCGGGGGTGGTCCCCCAATACGCAGTATTTT
cdr3_length: 15; v_call: TRBV30; clone_size: .; d_call: TRBD1; j_call: TRBJ1-3; cdr3_aa: CGGNTGAILPDTIYF; cdr3_nt: TGTGGCGGAAATACAGGGGCCATTCTTCCCGACACCATATATTTT
cdr3_length: 17; v_call: TRBV5-1; clone_size: .; d_call: TRBD1; j_call: TRBJ2-6; cdr3_aa: CASSSGQPTTGANVLTF; cdr3_nt: TGCGCCAGCAGCTCGGGACAGCCTACCACCGGGGCCAACGTCCTGACTTTC
cdr3_length: 15; v_call: TRBV15; clone_size: .; d_call: TRBD1; j_call: TRBJ1-3; cdr3_aa: CATSLQGISGNTIYF; cdr3_nt: TGTGCCACCAGCCTACAGGGGATCTCTGGAAACACCATATATTTT
cdr3_length: 13; v_call: TRBV7-6; clone_size: few; d_call: TRBD1; j_call: TRBJ1-1; cdr3_aa: CASSTTGSERAFF; cdr3_nt: TGTGCCAGCAGCACGACAGGGTCGGAGAGGGCTTTCTTT
cdr3_length: 14; v_call: TRBV30; clone_size: .; d_call: .; j_call: TRBJ2-5; cdr3_aa: CAWGSGTDKETQYF; cdr3_nt: TGTGCCTGGGGCTCCGGGACGGACAAAGAGACCCAGTACTTC
cdr3_length: 14; v_call: TRBV2; clone_size: .; d_call: TRBD2; j_call: TRBJ2-5; cdr3_aa: CASSDGRGEETQYF; cdr3_nt: TGTGCCAGCAGTGATGGTCGGGGGGAAGAGACCCAGTACTTC
cdr3_length: 13; v_call: TRBV6-6; clone_size: .; d_call: .; j_call: TRBJ1-1; cdr3_aa: CASSTQGTTEAFF; cdr3_nt: TGTGCCAGCAGTACACAGGGTACGACTGAAGCTTTCTTT
cdr3_length: 15; v_call: TRBV5-6; clone_size: .; d_call: TRBD1; j_call: TRBJ1-2; cdr3_aa: CASSLSTGGTYGYTF; cdr3_nt: TGTGCCAGCAGCTTATCGACAGGGGGCACCTATGGCTACACCTTC
cdr3_length: 14; v_call: TRBV7-2; clone_size: .; d_call: TRBD1; j_call: TRBJ1-3; cdr3_aa: CASSPQGYGNTIYF; cdr3_nt: TGTGCCAGCAGCCCACAGGGGTACGGAAACACCATATATTTT
cdr3_length: 16; v_call: TRBV6-5; clone_size: .; d_call: .; j_call: TRBJ1-1; cdr3_aa: CASSYSGVRMNTEAFF; cdr3_nt: TGTGCCAGCAGTTACTCGGGGGTAAGGATGAACACTGAAGCTTTCTTT
cdr3_length: 14; v_call: TRBV18; clone_size: .; d_call: .; j_call: TRBJ2-6; cdr3_aa: CASSPPGGPNVLTF; cdr3_nt: TGTGCCAGCTCACCACCAGGGGGTCCCAACGTCCTGACTTTC
cdr3_length: 12; v_call: TRBV28; clone_size: .; d_call: .; j_call: TRBJ2-5; cdr3_aa: CATAGPQETQYF; cdr3_nt: TGTGCCACTGCCGGGCCACAAGAGACCCAGTACTTC
cdr3_length: 13; v_call: TRBV7-9; clone_size: .; d_call: .; j_call: TRBJ2-5; cdr3_aa: CASSLEGLGTQYF; cdr3_nt: TGTGCCAGCAGCTTAGAGGGCCTTGGGACCCAGTACTTC
cdr3_length: 13; v_call: TRBV7-9; clone_size: .; d_call: .; j_call: TRBJ1-1; cdr3_aa: CASSYDFGTEAFF; cdr3_nt: TGTGCCAGCAGCTACGACTTTGGGACTGAAGCTTTCTTT
cdr3_length: 14; v_call: TRBV10-3; clone_size: .; d_call: .; j_call: TRBJ2-4; cdr3_aa: CAISESGGRNIQYF; cdr3_nt: TGTGCCATCAGTGAGTCGGGGGGGCGGAACATTCAGTACTTC
cdr3_length: 17; v_call: TRBV4-1; clone_size: .; d_call: .; j_call: TRBJ2-6; cdr3_aa: CASSQDKGLAGANVLTF; cdr3_nt: TGCGCCAGCAGCCAAGATAAAGGCCTAGCTGGGGCCAACGTCCTGACTTTC